This T cell receptor (beta chain) came from a study of beta chain features in type 1 diabetes. In the study overall: No patient-donor differences in age, gender, total cells or subset yield.

Comments on this clone: What it recognizes is unknown.

The authors reverse transcribed all of the isolated RNA, so sequencing captured expressed TCRB transcripts. Profiling relied on immunoSEQ multiplex PCR, and the TCRdb table lists in-frame clones only, not all of them. In the table there are around 600,000 clones, around 12% of which are singletons. The length of the CDR3 is 12 residues. The germline V gene has CDR1 MDHEN and CDR2 SYDVKM. Trimming left V 2 bases short and J 2 bases short, with 4 bases between. Study-level findings and limits: The naive, central memory and Treg TCRB repertoires looked more alike in patients than they did in healthy donors. Type 1 diabetes patients showed a moderate but significant shortening of TCRB CDR3s in all four CD4+ subsets.

The chain carries TRBV28 and TRBJ2-7, with unresolved D. The TCR was taken from a man aged 25-45 years with type 1 diabetes. The material sequenced was naive CD4+ T cells from blood. CDR3 bases: TGTGCCAGCAGTTTACAGACCTACGAGCAGTACTTC. This gives the protein CASSLQTYEQYF. Complete variable domain (other parts from reference TRBV28 and TRBJ2-7): DVKVTQSSRYLVKRTGEKVFLECVQDMDHENMFWYRQDPGLGLRLIYFSYDVKMKEKGDIPEGYSVSREKKERFSLILESASTNQTSMYLCASSLQTYEQYFGPGTRLTVT.